Listed here are 31 T cell receptor beta chains from one sample, sequenced in a study of T and B cells in COVID-19 patients. Multiplex PCR with BIOMED2 TRB-A/B primer pools amplified TRB rearrangements. TCRdb analysed the multiplex PCR reads with MiXCR anew, one entry per CDR3 protein. The top ten hold under 7.5% of the sample, which has 13,000 or so distinct CDR3 sequences, 28% seen once. TRB was amplified from about 260-540 ng of blood genomic DNA. Sequencing used blood. The source is a human donor who had recovered from COVID-19.

This clonotype was counted only a few times. The rearrangement joins TRBV6-6 to TRBJ1-5; maybe TRBD1 (6 bases). Germline V lookup: CDR1 MNHNY, CDR2 SVGAGI (reference sequence). This CDR3 has 15 amino acids. Between the trimmed V and J ends, which lost 4 bases and 1 base, there was a span of 11 bases. CDR3 amino acids: CASSWGRGSNQPQHF. The CDR3 coding sequence is TGTGCCAGCAGTTGGGGTAGGGGGAGCAATCAGCCCCAGCATTTT.

This clonotype is labeled as medium-sized. The chain carries TRBV11-1 and TRBJ1-1; D call uncertain. Germline CDR1 reads SGHAT; CDR2 reads FQDESV (reference sequence). The ends were cut back, 3 bases at V and 3 bases at J, with 14 bases in the middle. The CDR3 contains 15 residues. The CDR3 sequence: CASSLRLIGDTEAFF. In DNA form, the CDR3 reads TGTGCCAGCAGCTTGAGGCTGATCGGCGACACTGAAGCTTTCTTT.

The chain has TRBV20-1 and TRBJ2-5, with D possibly matching TRBD1 (6 bases). V dropped 3 bases and J dropped 4 bases, with 9 bases sitting between them. The V gene's germline CDR1 is DFQATT and CDR2 SNEGSKA (reference sequence). The CDR3 loop spans 12 amino acids. This CDR3 reads CSARDRGETQYF. CDR3 in DNA: TGCAGTGCTAGGGACAGAGGAGAGACCCAGTACTTC.

The chain links TRBV27 to TRBJ2-3; 12 positions agree with TRBD2. Trimming at V came to 5 bases and at J to 6 bases, leaving 9 bases not matched to a gene. Germline-derived CDR1 and CDR2 are MNHEY and SMNVEV (reference sequence). This CDR3 comprises 16 residues. The DNA for the CDR3 is TGTGCCAGCAGTCTCCTAGCGGGAGGGCCATCGGATACGCAGTATTTT. Amino acid sequence: CASSLLAGGPSDTQYF.

The rearrangement links TRBV6-5 to TRBJ2-5, with a tentative D call TRBD1 (6 bases). Germline V gene lookup returns CDR1 MNHEY and CDR2 SVGAGI. V was cut by 6 bases and J by 2 bases, with 16 bases left in between. The CDR3 spans 15 residues. This CDR3 is CASREGTIRQETQYF. The CDR3 bases are TGTGCCAGCAGAGAGGGGACAATCAGGCAAGAGACCCAGTACTTC.

There are a few counts of this clonotype. J is TRBJ2-7 and V is TRBV10-3, with TRBD1 matching over 8 bases. Germline assignment: CDR1 ENHRY and CDR2 SYGVKD. V gave up 3 bases and J gave up 0 bases; unmatched junction bases: 4. The CDR3 has 15 residues. As DNA, the CDR3 is TGTGCCATCAGTGATAGAGGACAGGGCTCCTACGAGCAGTACTTC. This codes for CAISDRGQGSYEQYF.

This clonotype was detected many times. CDR3 region: CASSLAMVRSTEAFF. The CDR3 DNA reads TGTGCCAGCAGTTTAGCGATGGTTAGGAGCACTGAAGCTTTCTTT. J is TRBJ1-1 and V is TRBV12-3 or TRBV12-4, with no clear D. With 0 bases removed from V and 4 bases from J, the gap between germline ends came to 12 bases. The CDR3 spans 15 residues.

The chain employs TRBV5-1 and TRBJ2-5, with 8 bases that match TRBD1. This CDR3 has 14 residues. Looked up from germline, CDR1 is SGHRS and CDR2 is YFSETQ. J lost 4 bases, V lost 6 bases, and 8 bases had no gene match. As DNA, the CDR3 is TGCGCCAGCACCCCAGGGGGCAGGGGAGAGACCCAGTACTTC. This gives the protein CASTPGGRGETQYF. Complete variable domain (other parts from reference TRBV5-1 and TRBJ2-5): KAGVTQTPRYLIKTRGQQVTLSCSPISGHRSVSWYQQTPGQGLQFLFEYFSETQRNKGNFPGRFSGRQFSNSRSEMNVSTLELGDSALYLCASTPGGRGETQYFGPGTRLLVL.

The chain links TRBV11-2 to TRBJ1-4; TRBD1 is a possible D gene (6 bases). Germline V gene data show CDR1 as SGHAT and CDR2 as FQNNGV. Trimming left V 5 bases short and J 0 bases short, with 13 bases between. The CDR3 totals 16 residues. The CDR3 DNA follows: TGTGCCAGCAGCCGCATACAGGGACCAACTAATGAAAAACTGTTTTTT. It specifies CASSRIQGPTNEKLFF.

This clonotype is judged medium-sized. The CDR3: CASSGGHGDSGANVLTF. The CDR3 DNA reads TGTGCCAGTAGTGGGGGACACGGGGACTCTGGGGCCAACGTCCTGACTTTC. The J gene is TRBJ2-6, the V gene TRBV19; the D gene is possibly TRBD1 (6 bases). This CDR3 has 17 residues. In germline, CDR1 is LNHDA, CDR2 SQIVND (reference sequence). V lost 5 bases and J 0 bases, leaving 14 bases between the germline ends.

This clonotype was counted ten times or more. The chain recombines TRBV27 with TRBJ2-7; D gene ambiguous. CDR3 length equals 14 residues. Deletions cut 3 bases from V and 0 bases from J, with 9 bases between. Germline V gene data show CDR1 as MNHEY and CDR2 as SMNVEV (reference sequence). The CDR3 is CASSLGASSYEQYF. CDR3 nucleotide sequence: TGTGCCAGCAGTTTGGGCGCGAGCTCCTACGAGCAGTACTTC.

This clonotype counts as medium-sized. This sequence joins TRBV19 and TRBJ2-2; D is unclear. Trimming left V 1 base short and J 7 bases short, with 13 bases between. The germline gives CDR1 LNHDA, CDR2 SQIVND (reference sequence). This CDR3 is 15 amino acids long. The CDR3 DNA reads TGTGCCAGTAGTATAGTGTTAGGGTTAGTCGGGGAGCTGTTTTTT. This sequence encodes CASSIVLGLVGELFF. The whole variable domain, filled in from reference TRBV19 and TRBJ2-2, reads DGGITQSPKYLFRKEGQNVTLSCEQNLNHDAMYWYRQDPGQGLRLIYYSQIVNDFQKGDIAEGYSVSREKKESFPLTVTSAQKNPTAFYLCASSIVLGLVGELFFGEGSRLTVL.

By share, this clonotype counts as medium-sized. The chain recombines TRBV11-1 with TRBJ1-4; D gene ambiguous. CDR1 and CDR2 (germline): SGHAT, FQDESV (reference sequence). V gave up 6 bases and J gave up 7 bases, with 12 bases separating them. The length of the CDR3 is 13 residues. The CDR3 sequence: CASSNHVGEKLFF. Here the CDR3 DNA reads TGTGCCAGCAGTAATCATGTGGGTGAAAAACTGTTTTTT.

This clonotype was seen many times. The V and J genes are TRBV12-3 or TRBV12-4 and TRBJ1-2, with TRBD1 identical over 7 bases. CDR3 size: 12 residues. J was trimmed by 6 bases and V by 5 bases; bases with no gene match: 3. The DNA of the CDR3 is TGTGCCAGCAGTCAGGGACAGAATGGCTACACCTTC. Translation: CASSQGQNGYTF.

The chain has TRBV24-1 and TRBJ1-5; D unclear. CDR1 KGHDR and CDR2 SFDVKD come from the germline V gene. V was clipped by 3 bases and J by 3 bases, with 2 bases between them. The CDR3 sequence is 12 residues long. The CDR3 nucleotides read TGTGCCACCAGTGATACCAATCAGCCCCAGCATTTT. Translation gives CATSDTNQPQHF.

This clonotype was observed a handful of times. This chain connects TRBV27 to TRBJ1-2, with D possibly being TRBD1 (5 bases). This CDR3 contains 14 residues. V was cut by 6 bases and J by 5 bases, with 16 bases left in between. Per the germline V gene, CDR1 is MNHEY and CDR2 is SMNVEV (reference sequence). CDR3 residues: CASSPQQGWYGYTF. The CDR3 DNA reads TGTGCCAGCAGCCCGCAGCAGGGATGGTATGGCTACACCTTC.

The sample holds a few counts of this clonotype. The chain couples TRBV20-1 to TRBJ1-2; D is possibly TRBD1 (5 bases). CDR1 DFQATT and CDR2 SNEGSKA come from the germline V gene (reference sequence). The CDR3 has 17 residues. Trimming took off 5 bases at V and 1 base at J, with 23 bases between the two ends. CDR3 DNA sequence: TGCAGTGCTTGGGGGAGCGGCAGCAGCGACGATAACTATGGCTACACCTTC. Its translation is CSAWGSGSSDDNYGYTF.

This clonotype appeared many times. J is TRBJ2-7 and V is TRBV6-5, with D maybe TRBD2 (6 bases). The CDR3 totals 15 residues. The germline gives CDR1 MNHEY, CDR2 SVGAGI. The ends were cut back, 2 bases at V and 2 bases at J, with 13 bases in the middle. This CDR3 is CASSYGLATTYEQYF. In nucleotides, the CDR3 is TGTGCCAGCAGTTACGGGCTAGCGACTACCTACGAGCAGTACTTC.

This clonotype came up a few times. J is TRBJ1-5 and V is TRBV30, with TRBD1 matching over 7 bases. The germline V gene has CDR1 GTSNPN and CDR2 SVGIG (reference sequence). This CDR3 comprises 13 residues. J lost 6 bases, V lost 1 base, and 3 bases had no gene match. CDR3 DNA sequence: TGTGCCTGGAGTGAAGGGGGCACTCAGCCCCAGCATTTT. It encodes CAWSEGGTQPQHF.

This clonotype appeared many times. The chain links TRBV6-5 to TRBJ1-2, with a possible D match to TRBD1 (5 bases). Germline lookup yields CDR1 MNHEY and CDR2 SVGAGI. Trimming removed 7 bases at V and 0 bases at J, with 12 bases between. The CDR3 consists of 14 residues. Here the CDR3 reads CASTSSGANYGYTF. The DNA for the CDR3 is TGTGCCAGCACCTCCTCGGGGGCTAACTATGGCTACACCTTC.

This clonotype was observed many times. This chain joins TRBV10-3 and TRBJ2-3; 15 bases line up with TRBD2. J was trimmed by 0 bases and V by 2 bases; bases with no gene match: 12. Germline V gene data show CDR1 as ENHRY and CDR2 as SYGVKD. The CDR3 covers 21 residues. The CDR3 DNA follows: TGTGCCATCAGTGAGCCAGTCGGGACTAGCGGGAGGACATCTAGCACAGATACGCAGTATTTT. It encodes CAISEPVGTSGRTSSTDTQYF.

By frequency in the sample, this clonotype is medium-sized. CDR3 in amino acids: CASSPDRSGRKVGELFF. The CDR3 DNA reads TGTGCCAGTAGTCCAGATCGTAGCGGGAGAAAAGTCGGGGAGCTGTTTTTT. V is TRBV19 and J is TRBJ2-2; 9 nucleotides line up with TRBD2. The J segment lost 7 bases and the V segment lost 5 bases, leaving 14 bases of the junction unmatched. Germline CDR1 is LNHDA and CDR2 is SQIVND (reference sequence). The length of the CDR3 is 17 residues.

In regard to this clonotype: The junction and the germline gene differ at one end; a read error may be behind it. This chain joins TRBV5-5 and TRBJ1-6, with D possibly matching TRBD1 (5 bases). In germline, CDR1 is SGHKS, CDR2 YYEKEE (reference sequence). There are 20 residues in the CDR3. The CDR3 sequence is CASSLNGVQDPSSYNSPLHF. The DNA of the CDR3 is TGCGCCAGCAGCTTGAATGGTGTACAGGACCCTAGCTCCTATAATTCACCCCTCCACTTT.

The rearrangement uses TRBV6-5 and TRBJ2-1; 7 bases are shared with TRBD1. This CDR3 has 13 amino acids. Trimming at V came to 5 bases and at J to 5 bases, leaving 3 bases not matched to a gene. Germline V CDR1 and CDR2: MNHEY, SVGAGI. The CDR3 reads CASSPGTDNEQFF. CDR3 sequence (DNA): TGTGCCAGCAGTCCAGGGACAGACAATGAGCAGTTCTTC.

Sample share makes this clonotype medium-sized (0.01 to 0.1%). This rearrangement joins TRBV27 to TRBJ2-3; perhaps TRBD2 as D (6 bases). Per the germline V gene, CDR1 is MNHEY and CDR2 is SMNVEV (reference sequence). V was shortened by 5 bases and J by 2 bases, with 17 bases between the two germline ends. The CDR3 has 16 residues. For the CDR3, the DNA is TGTGCCAGCAGTCCGGGACTTCTCCATTCCACAGATACGCAGTATTTT. It yields the protein CASSPGLLHSTDTQYF.

This clonotype is termed medium-sized. This rearrangement joins TRBV29-1 to TRBJ1-6, with TRBD1 matching over 7 bases. V dropped 4 bases and J dropped 6; count of bases not matched to a gene: 9. This CDR3 spans 15 amino acids. Germline-derived CDR1 and CDR2 are SQVTM and ANQGSEA. CDR3 sequence reads: CSVVLTGTANSPLHF. The CDR3 region has the DNA TGCAGCGTTGTACTAACCGGGACAGCTAATTCACCCCTCCACTTT.

The rearrangement uses TRBV6-1 and TRBJ2-1; TRBD1 aligns across 8 bases. V trimming: 3 bases; J trimming: 8 bases; junction bases outside the gene matches: 9. CDR1 and CDR2 (germline): MNHNS, SASEGT. The CDR3 is 15 amino acids. The CDR3: CASSDSGQGVDEQFF. CDR3 nucleotide sequence: TGTGCCAGCAGTGACTCCGGACAGGGAGTGGATGAGCAGTTCTTC.

The genes are TRBV18 and TRBJ2-3; tentatively, D is TRBD1 (7 bases). The germline CDR1 and CDR2 sequences are KGHSH and LQKENI. The CDR3 covers 18 residues. V lost 5 bases, J lost 2 bases, and 23 bases lay in between. CDR3 region: CASSTKTRGAGITDTQYF. CDR3 in DNA: TGTGCCAGCTCAACTAAGACCAGGGGGGCCGGAATCACAGATACGCAGTATTTT.

This clonotype was seen once. V is TRBV5-6 and J is TRBJ1-5; 10 bases agree with TRBD1. The CDR3 extends over 14 amino acids. J gave up 5 bases and V 4 bases, and 3 bases lay outside the gene matches. Germline V CDR1 and CDR2: SGHDT, YYEEEE. The CDR3: CASSRTGGDQPQHF. The CDR3 nucleotides are TGTGCCAGCAGCCGGACAGGGGGAGATCAGCCCCAGCATTTT. The full variable domain, with the rest looked up from reference TRBV5-6 and TRBJ1-5, is DAGVTQSPTHLIKTRGQQVTLRCSPKSGHDTVSWYQQALGQGPQFIFQYYEEEERQRGNFPDRFSGHQFPNYSSELNVNALLLGDSALYLCASSRTGGDQPQHFGDGTRLSIL.

The chain uses TRBV27 and TRBJ2-1, with D possibly TRBD2 on 6 matching bases. This CDR3 is 16 amino acids long. Germline-derived CDR1 and CDR2 are MNHEY and SMNVEV (reference sequence). V gave up 7 bases and J gave up 0 bases, with 16 bases separating them. CDR3 loop: CASKLVHSGSYNEQFF. CDR3 sequence (DNA): TGTGCCAGCAAACTAGTACATAGCGGCTCCTACAATGAGCAGTTCTTC.

The rearrangement joins TRBV18 to TRBJ2-7; D gene uncertain. This CDR3 is built from 13 residues. Germline V lookup: CDR1 KGHSH, CDR2 LQKENI. Deletions cut 4 bases from V and 4 bases from J, with 11 bases between. CDR3 residues: CASSQAGGYEQYF. CDR3 nucleotides: TGTGCCAGCTCACAAGCTGGTGGGTACGAGCAGTACTTC.